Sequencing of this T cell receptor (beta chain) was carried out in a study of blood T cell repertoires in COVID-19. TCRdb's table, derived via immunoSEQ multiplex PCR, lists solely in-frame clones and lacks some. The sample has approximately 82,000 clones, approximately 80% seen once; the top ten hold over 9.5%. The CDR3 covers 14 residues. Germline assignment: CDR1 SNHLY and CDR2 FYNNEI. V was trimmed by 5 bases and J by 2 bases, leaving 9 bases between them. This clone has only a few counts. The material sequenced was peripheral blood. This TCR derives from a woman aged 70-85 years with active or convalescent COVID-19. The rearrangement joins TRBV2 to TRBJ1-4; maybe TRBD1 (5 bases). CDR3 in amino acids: CASSPGGTNEKLFF. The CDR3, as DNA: TGTGCCAGCAGTCCGGGGGGGACTAATGAAAAACTGTTTTTT. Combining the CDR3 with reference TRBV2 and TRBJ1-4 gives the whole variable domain EPEVTQTPSHQVTQMGQEVILRCVPISNHLYFYWYRQILGQKVEFLVSFYNNEISEKSEIFDDQFSVERPDGSNFTLKIRSTKLEDSAMYFCASSPGGTNEKLFFGSGTQLSVL.